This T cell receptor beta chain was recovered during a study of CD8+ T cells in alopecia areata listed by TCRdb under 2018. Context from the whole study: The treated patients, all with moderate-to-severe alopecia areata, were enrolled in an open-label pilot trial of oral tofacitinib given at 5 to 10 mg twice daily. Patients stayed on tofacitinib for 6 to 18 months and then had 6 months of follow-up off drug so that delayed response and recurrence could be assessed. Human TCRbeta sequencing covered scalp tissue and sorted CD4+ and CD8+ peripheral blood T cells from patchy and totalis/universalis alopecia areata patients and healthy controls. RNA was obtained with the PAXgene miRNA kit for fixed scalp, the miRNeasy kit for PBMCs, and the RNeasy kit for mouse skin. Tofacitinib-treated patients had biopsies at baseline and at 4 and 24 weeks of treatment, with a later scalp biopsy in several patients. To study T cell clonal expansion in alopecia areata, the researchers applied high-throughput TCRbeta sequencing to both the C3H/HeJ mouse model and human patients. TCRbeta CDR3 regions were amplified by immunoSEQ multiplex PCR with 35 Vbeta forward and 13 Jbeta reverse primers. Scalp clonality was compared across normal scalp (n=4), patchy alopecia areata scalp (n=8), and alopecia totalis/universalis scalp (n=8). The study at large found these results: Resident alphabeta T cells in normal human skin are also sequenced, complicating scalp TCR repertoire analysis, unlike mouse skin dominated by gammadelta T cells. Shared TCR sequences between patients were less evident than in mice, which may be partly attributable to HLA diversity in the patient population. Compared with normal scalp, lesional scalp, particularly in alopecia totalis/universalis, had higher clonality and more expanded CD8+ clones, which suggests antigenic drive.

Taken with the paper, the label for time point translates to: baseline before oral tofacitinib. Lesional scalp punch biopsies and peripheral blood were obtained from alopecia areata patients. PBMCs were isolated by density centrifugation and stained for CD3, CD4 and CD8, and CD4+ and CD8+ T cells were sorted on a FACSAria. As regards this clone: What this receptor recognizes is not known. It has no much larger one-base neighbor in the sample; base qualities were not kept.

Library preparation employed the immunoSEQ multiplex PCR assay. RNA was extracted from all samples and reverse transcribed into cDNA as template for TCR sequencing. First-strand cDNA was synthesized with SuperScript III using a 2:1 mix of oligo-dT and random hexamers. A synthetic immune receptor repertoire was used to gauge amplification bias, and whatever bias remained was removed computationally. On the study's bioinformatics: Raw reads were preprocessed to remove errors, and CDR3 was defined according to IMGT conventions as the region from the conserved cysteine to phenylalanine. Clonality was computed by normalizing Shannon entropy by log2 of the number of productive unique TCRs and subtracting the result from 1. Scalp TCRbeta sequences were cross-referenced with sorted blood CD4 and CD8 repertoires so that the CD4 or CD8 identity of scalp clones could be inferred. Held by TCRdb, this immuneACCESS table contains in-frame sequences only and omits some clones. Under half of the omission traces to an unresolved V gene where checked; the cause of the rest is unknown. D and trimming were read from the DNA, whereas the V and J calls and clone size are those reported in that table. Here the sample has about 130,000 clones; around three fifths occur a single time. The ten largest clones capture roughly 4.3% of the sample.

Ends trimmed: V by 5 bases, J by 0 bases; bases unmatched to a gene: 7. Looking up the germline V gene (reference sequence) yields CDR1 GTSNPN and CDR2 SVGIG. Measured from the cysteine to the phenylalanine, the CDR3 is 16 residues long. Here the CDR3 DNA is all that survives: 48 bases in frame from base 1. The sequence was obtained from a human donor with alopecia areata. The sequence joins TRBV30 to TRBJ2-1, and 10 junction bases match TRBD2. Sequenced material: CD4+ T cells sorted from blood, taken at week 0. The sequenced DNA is TGTGCCTGGGGTCAGGGACTAGCGTTCTCCTACAATGAGCAGTTCTTC. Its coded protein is CAWGQGLAFSYNEQFF.